This T cell receptor (beta chain) appears in the sequencing data of a study of response to subunit inactivated influenza vaccine. Whole-study findings and limits: That few new T cells are recruited by each seasonal influenza vaccination was the authors' suggestion.

Per germline, CDR1 SGHDN and CDR2 FVKESK. The CDR3 consists of 13 residues. Trimming took off 4 bases at V and 8 bases at J, with 11 bases between the two ends. TCRdb redid the calling of the RT-PCR reads with MiXCR, one entry per CDR3 protein. The data contain about 610,000 distinct CDR3 sequences, 14% of them seen just once; the ten biggest clones take up roughly 10%. Concerning this clonotype itself: The antigen is unknown.

The chain links TRBV14 to TRBJ2-2; D not certain. The receptor comes from a man aged 50-60 years who received an inactivated influenza vaccine. Sequenced here: PBMCs from blood, sampled 11 to 12 days after vaccination. The CDR3 nucleotides are TGTGCCAGCAGCCCGTACCGTGAGGGGGAGCTGTTTTTT. Translated: CASSPYREGELFF. The full variable domain, completed using reference TRBV14 and TRBJ2-2, is EAGVTQFPSHSVIEKGQTVTLRCDPISGHDNLYWYRRVMGKEIKFLLHFVKESKQDESGMPNNRFLAERTGGTYSTLKVQPAELEDSGVYFCASSPYREGELFFGEGSRLTVL.